This T cell receptor (beta chain) was identified during a study of shared T cell receptors in the human thymus (dated by TCRdb to the early 2020s). Regarding the study in general: The study examined how self-reactive, shared T-cell receptor alpha chains are generated in the human thymus.

The protocol used for the library was the immunoSEQ multiplex PCR assay. In TCRdb, the immuneACCESS table is reduced to in-frame sequences with V and J assigned. These tables do not hold every clone; where another copy was compared, an unresolved V gene accounts for under half, and the others remain unexplained. The sample data list hundreds of thousands of clones, and about 84% of these were observed just once. Of the sample, 0.01% to 0.015% is held by the ten largest clones. Comment on this clone: Its antigen is not yet known. It has no much larger one-base neighbor in the sample; base qualities were not kept.

V trim: 4 bases; J trim: 0 bases; unmatched bases: 8. The CDR3 sequence holds 18 residues, the cysteine and phenylalanine included. Just CDR3 DNA is preserved here, 54 bases in frame from base 1. The germline V gene specifies SGDLS as CDR1 and YYNGEE as CDR2. The sample also formed part of further work on human thymus T cells. The other study reports the following: The donors were immunologically healthy infants in Finland who had open corrective cardiac surgery for congenital heart defects. Thymus tissue was obtained as surgical resects removed during corrective cardiac surgery. Biased V and J gene segment usage appeared to be present in both thymic and peripheral blood repertoires. Highly overlapping thymic TCR repertoires among unrelated individuals were reported in the related research. The study characterized TCR alpha and beta repertoires from eight infant thymus samples and a few related peripheral blood samples. Donor ages ranged from roughly 7 to 250 days, and the cohort comprised six or seven male and two female infants. After being mechanically released from the tissue, thymocytes were kept at -70 degrees C in pellets of about 8.5-32 million cells. A QIAsymphony instrument was used to extract genomic DNA from frozen cell pellets. The immunoSEQ multiplex PCR assay was used to amplify the TCRB and TCRAD loci from a standardized amount of quality-controlled genomic DNA. The amplicons covered the V(D)J region and were long enough to include the CDR3 and to identify the V and J genes. The amplicons were sequenced on an Illumina platform via the commercial immunoSEQ service. Primer bias and sequencing errors were corrected as previously described, and TCRAD and TCRB definitions were based on the IMGT database. The repertoires were analysed using immunoSEQ Analyzer 3.0 and VDJTools for basic statistics, V/J segment usage, diversity estimates, rarefaction and pairwise overlap. To estimate diversity, the Chao1, ChaoE, Efron-Thisted, Shannon and inverse Simpson indices were applied, and diversity was also estimated on datasets down-sampled to the smallest sample. For repertoire overlap, CDR3 nucleotide sequence, V gene and J gene had to match strictly, and clustering was done by Jaccard-based multidimensional scaling. Thymus samples yielded on average approximately 840,000 unique TCRB clonotypes, compared with 80,000 to 85,000 from blood samples.

The sample consisted of thymocytes. This TCR was sampled from a boy under two years old with a congenital heart defect. Donor details come from another sample of the same person, matched by shared clones. The chain is encoded by TRBV9 joined to TRBJ2-6; 9 bases in the junction line up with TRBD1. Here the CDR3 is given as CASSPKGQGYSGANVLTF. The nucleotide sequence is given as TGTGCCAGCAGCCCAAAGGGACAGGGTTACTCTGGGGCCAACGTCCTGACTTTC.